This TCR beta chain stems from a study of shared clonotypes between healthy human individuals (dated by TCRdb to between 2020 and 2021). For context, the study as a whole: Three men and a couple of women, aged 18 to 49 years, made up the cohort. Per donor, three plates each were used for CD4 naive and CD4 memory, two for CD8 naive, and one for CD8 memory. To estimate repertoire size and how much clonotype sharing occurs between individuals, the study deeply sequenced the blood TCR repertoires of several healthy adults. To increase sequencing depth and limit assay-specific biases, TCR repertoire library preparation and sequencing were carried out by different laboratories using diverse techniques. Each donor's leukapheresis produced roughly between roughly 0.85 and 10 billion PBMCs.

TCR CDR3 regions were amplified from genomic DNA by multiplex PCR using the deep immunoSEQ assay. For each cell subset, the extracted genomic DNA was distributed evenly across all wells of several immunoSEQ 96-well plates, and each plate served as one replicate. For sorted subsets, each replicate PCR was loaded with about 0.2 ug genomic DNA, equivalent to 25,000 to 30,000 T cell genomes. Purified libraries were measured with a Qubit 3.0 fluorometer, size-checked on a Bioanalyzer 2100, and measured again with the KAPA Library Quantification kit. Every immunoSEQ 96-well plate was sequenced on a separate single-read 150-cycle Illumina NextSeq 550 flow cell. For the original study's pipeline: Because the immunoSEQ output included only junctional sequences and no quality scores, the filtering could not be the same as the filtering used for full-length reads. Sequences were annotated with PyIR, a Python wrapper for IgBLAST v1.9, and V/J genes and CDR3 were assigned using IMGT germline references. Reads with weak V/J assignments (E-value above 1e-6), missing CDR3, stop codons, out-of-frame junctions, or ambiguous translated residues were removed. V3J clonotypes were defined as sequences sharing an identical inferred V gene, J gene, and CDR3 amino acid sequence. The percentage overlap between two repertoires was calculated by dividing the number of shared unique clonotypes by the size of the smaller repertoire. RTK rarefaction, the Chao1 estimator, and Recon v2.1 estimates of unobserved clonotypes were used to assess repertoire richness. OLGA was used to compute generation probabilities for all TCRbeta clonotypes that the gDNA method yielded from several donors. The clones in this table, taken by TCRdb from immuneACCESS, are in-frame only. Not every clone is retained; where verified, under half of the shortfall comes from an unresolved V gene, and the cause of the rest is unknown. The DNA was the basis for D and trimming; V, J and clone size are from that table. This sample comprises around 700,000 clones, about two thirds of them detected only once. About 1.8% of the sample comes from the top ten.

Paper-wide results and their limitations: Rarefaction of sorted-subset datasets indicated incomplete sequencing despite the large sequencing depth. Compared with non-shared clonotypes, clonotypes shared by all four sorted-subset donors had higher generation probabilities. Larger estimated clonotype richness was generally found for naive subsets than for memory subsets. Pairwise subsampling indicated that sequencing depth was expected to affect the degree of clonotype sharing among donors. Sampling was limited to blood, and TCR repertoires in tissue likely differ from TCR repertoires in blood. Because the study included a small number of donors, the genetic and exposure-history diversity represented was limited. Approximately 5% of naive CD4, 3.5% of naive CD8, approximately 2% of memory CD4, and 0.4% of memory CD8 clonotypes were shared across several donors.

The donors were healthy, HIV-negative adults with no recently reported acute infections or vaccinations. Every donor was a Caucasian adult residing in Nashville, Tennessee, USA. CD4+ T cells were enriched by magnetic negative selection; naive cells were then positively selected on CD45RA, and the negative fraction formed the memory subset. After blood collection by leukapheresis, PBMCs were isolated using Ficoll-Histopaque density gradient centrifugation and then cryopreserved in the vapor phase of liquid nitrogen. Analytical flow cytometry was used to check the purity and quantity of each magnetically sorted T cell population. Genomic DNA was isolated from each sorted fraction and quantified by UV absorbance on a Nanodrop 2000c. The V and J ends are trimmed by 8 bases and 7 bases, leaving 17 bases between them. Reading from cysteine to phenylalanine, the CDR3 counts 14 amino acids. Just CDR3 DNA is preserved here, 42 bases in frame from base 1. Via the germline V gene, CDR1 is KGHSH and CDR2 LQKENI.

With respect to this clone: What this receptor recognizes is not known. No much larger clonotype is one base removed from it; base qualities were not supplied.

The sequencing sample was made of memory CD4+ T cells sorted from blood. The cell subset or site label corresponds to: CD45RA-negative fraction. The sequence was obtained from a woman aged 25 to 39 in good health. Rearrangement joined TRBV18 to TRBJ1-4; the D gene cannot be resolved reliably. The CDR3 reads CASTHRRDAEKLFF. The sequenced DNA is TGTGCCAGCACTCACCGGAGGGATGCTGAAAAACTGTTTTTT. This CDR3, with the reference TRBV18 and TRBJ1-4 proteins standing in past its ends, gives the full variable domain NAGVMQNPRHLVRRRGQEARLRCSPMKGHSHVYWYRQLPEEGLKFMVYLQKENIIDESGMPKERFSAEFPKEGPSILRIQQVVRGDSAAYFCASTHRRDAEKLFFGSGTQLSVL.